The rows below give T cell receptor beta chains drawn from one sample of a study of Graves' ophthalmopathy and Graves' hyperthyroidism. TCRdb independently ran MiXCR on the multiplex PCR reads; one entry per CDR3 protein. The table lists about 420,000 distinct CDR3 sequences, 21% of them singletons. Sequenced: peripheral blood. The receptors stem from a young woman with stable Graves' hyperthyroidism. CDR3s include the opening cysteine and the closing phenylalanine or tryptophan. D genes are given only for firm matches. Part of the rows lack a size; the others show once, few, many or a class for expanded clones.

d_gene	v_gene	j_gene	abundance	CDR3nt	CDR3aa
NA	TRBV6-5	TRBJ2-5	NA	TGTGCCAGCAGTTTAAGCTTAGGACTCACCGAAGAGACCCAGTACTTC	CASSLSLGLTEETQYF
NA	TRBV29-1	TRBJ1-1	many	TGCAGCGTTTCTACCGGGACGGTGAACACTGAAGCTTTCTTT	CSVSTGTVNTEAFF
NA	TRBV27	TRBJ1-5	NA	TGTGCCAGCCGAAGTAGCAATCAGCCCCAGCATTTT	CASRSSNQPQHF
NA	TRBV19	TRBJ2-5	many	TGTGCCAGTGCGGCCAGAACATTCCAAGAGACCCAGTACTTC	CASAARTFQETQYF
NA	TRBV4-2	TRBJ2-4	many	TGTGCCAGCAGCCAAATCGGGGAATTAGCCAAAAACATTCAGTACTTC	CASSQIGELAKNIQYF
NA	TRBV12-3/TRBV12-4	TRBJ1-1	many	TGTGCCAGCAGCACCGACGGGGGAAGTCTCACTGAAGCTTTCTTT	CASSTDGGSLTEAFF
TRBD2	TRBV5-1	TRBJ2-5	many	TGCGCCAGCAGCTTGGGGGAGACTAGCGGGAGAGAGACCCAGTACTTC	CASSLGETSGRETQYF
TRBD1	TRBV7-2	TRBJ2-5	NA	TGTGCCAGCTCCGGCCAAGGTGGACAGGGGAAGACCCAGTACTTC	CASSGQGGQGKTQYF
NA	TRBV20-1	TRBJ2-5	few	TGCAGTGCTAGAGCGTACGAAGGAATCGGAGAGACCCAGTACTTC	CSARAYEGIGETQYF
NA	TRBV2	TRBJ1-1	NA	TGTGCCAGCAGTGACGCGGGGTACACTGAAGCTTTCTTT	CASSDAGYTEAFF
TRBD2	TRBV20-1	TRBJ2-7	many	TGCAGTGCTAGGAGACTAGCGGGGGACTCCTACGAGCAGTACTTC	CSARRLAGDSYEQYF
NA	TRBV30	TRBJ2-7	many	TGTGCCTGGAGTGGAGGCTTATCCTACGACGAGCAGTACTTC	CAWSGGLSYDEQYF
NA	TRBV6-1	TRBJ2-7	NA	TGTGCCAGCAGTGAAGCGGCTAGCGATTCCTACGAGCAGTACTTC	CASSEAASDSYEQYF
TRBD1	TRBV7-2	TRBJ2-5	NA	TGTGCCAGCAGCCCGGGACAGGGTAGGGTTCAAGAGACCCAGTACTTC	CASSPGQGRVQETQYF
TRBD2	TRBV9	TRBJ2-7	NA	TGTGCCAGCAGCGGACTCACCGGGACTAGGGAATCCAGCCCCTACGAGCAGTACTTC	CASSGLTGTRESSPYEQYF
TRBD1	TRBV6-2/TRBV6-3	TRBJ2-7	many	TGTGCCAGCAGTTACTCACGGGACAGGGGGAGGCACGAGCAGTACTTC	CASSYSRDRGRHEQYF